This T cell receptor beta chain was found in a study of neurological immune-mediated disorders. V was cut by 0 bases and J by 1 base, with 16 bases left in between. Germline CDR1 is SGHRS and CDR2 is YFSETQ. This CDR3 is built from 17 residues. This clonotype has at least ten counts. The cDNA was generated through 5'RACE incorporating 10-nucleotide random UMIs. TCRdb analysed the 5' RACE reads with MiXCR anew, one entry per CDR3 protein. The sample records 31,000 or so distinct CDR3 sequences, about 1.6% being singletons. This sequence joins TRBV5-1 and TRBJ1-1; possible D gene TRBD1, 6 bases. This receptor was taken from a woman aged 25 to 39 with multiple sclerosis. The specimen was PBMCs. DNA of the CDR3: TGCGCCAGCAGCTTGGATCGCGGAGAAGGGGGGAACACTGAAGCTTTCTTT. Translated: CASSLDRGEGGNTEAFF.